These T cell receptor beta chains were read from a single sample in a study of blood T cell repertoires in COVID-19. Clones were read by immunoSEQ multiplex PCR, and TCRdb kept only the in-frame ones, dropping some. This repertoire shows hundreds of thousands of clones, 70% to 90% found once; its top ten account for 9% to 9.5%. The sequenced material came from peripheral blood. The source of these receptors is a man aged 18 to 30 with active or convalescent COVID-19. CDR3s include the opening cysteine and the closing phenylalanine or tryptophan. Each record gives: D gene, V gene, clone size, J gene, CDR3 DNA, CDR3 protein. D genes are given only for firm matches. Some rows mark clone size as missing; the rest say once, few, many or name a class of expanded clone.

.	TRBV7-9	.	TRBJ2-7	TGTGCCAGCAGCCCGGGCTACGAGCAGTACTTC	CASSPGYEQYF
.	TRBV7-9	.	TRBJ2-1	TGTGCCAGCAGCTTAGACGGGCCGCGGGGGCGTTACAATGAGCAGTTCTTC	CASSLDGPRGRYNEQFF
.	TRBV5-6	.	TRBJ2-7	TGTGCCAGCAGCCCTGAAGTGGAGGCGGCCGGAGCGCAGTACTTC	CASSPEVEAAGAQYF
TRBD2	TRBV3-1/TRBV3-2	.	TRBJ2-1	TGTGCCAGCAGCCAAGGATCGGCTAGCGGGGTCTTC	CASSQGSASGVF
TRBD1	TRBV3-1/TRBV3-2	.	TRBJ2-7	TGTGCCAGCAGCCAAGGCCTTCGGGACAGGGATTCCGAGCAGTACTTC	CASSQGLRDRDSEQYF
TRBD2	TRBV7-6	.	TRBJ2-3	TGTGCCAGCAGCTCTTGGGCTAGCGGGGGCGATCAACGGGATACGCAGTATTTT	CASSSWASGGDQRDTQYF
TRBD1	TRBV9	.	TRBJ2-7	TGTGCCAGCAGCATAGGACAGGCTCCGGAGTACGAGCAGTACTTC	CASSIGQAPEYEQYF
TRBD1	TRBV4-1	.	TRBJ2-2	TGCGCCAGCAGCCATCCCGGGACAGTGAACACCGGGGAGCTGTTTTTT	CASSHPGTVNTGELFF
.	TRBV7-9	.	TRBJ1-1	TGTGCCAGCAGCGTCATACATGTGGGTTCCGGGGAAGCTTTCTTT	CASSVIHVGSGEAFF
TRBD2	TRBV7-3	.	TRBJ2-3	TGTGCCAGCAGCTCTACGGGACTAGCGGGGTCGGCAGATACGCAGTATTTT	CASSSTGLAGSADTQYF
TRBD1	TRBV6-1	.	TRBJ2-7	TGTGCCAGCAGTGAGGCAGGGGGCTTCGACGAGCAGTACTTC	CASSEAGGFDEQYF
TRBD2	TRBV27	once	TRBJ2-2	TGTGCCAGCAGTGGAAAGCGGGGGGGCTTTACCGGGGAGCTGTTTTTT	CASSGKRGGFTGELFF
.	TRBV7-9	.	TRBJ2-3	TGTGCCAGCAGCTTAAGCGGAGCCTACCCACTCGCAGATACGCAGTATTTT	CASSLSGAYPLADTQYF
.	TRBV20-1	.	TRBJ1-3	TGCAGTGCTAGTGCAGGGAAAACTGGAAACACCATATATTTT	CSASAGKTGNTIYF
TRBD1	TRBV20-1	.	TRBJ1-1	TGCAGTGCTAGTCCGCAGGGGGCATGGAACACTGAAGCTTTCTTT	CSASPQGAWNTEAFF
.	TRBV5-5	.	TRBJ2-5	TGTGCCAGCAGCTTGGACAGCTGGTCGAATATCGAGACCCAGTACTTC	CASSLDSWSNIETQYF
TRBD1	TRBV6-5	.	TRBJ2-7	TGTGCCAGCACCCCCCCGGACAGGGGGCTTTACGAGCAGTACTTC	CASTPPDRGLYEQYF
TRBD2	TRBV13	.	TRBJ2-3	TGTGCCAGCAGCCTAGCAGCGGGGGGGCTAACAGATACGCAGTATTTT	CASSLAAGGLTDTQYF
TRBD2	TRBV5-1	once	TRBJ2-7	TGCGCCAGCAGCTTGATTGGGCTAGCGGGAGCCTACGAGCAGTACTTC	CASSLIGLAGAYEQYF
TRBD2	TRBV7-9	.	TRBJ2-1	TGTGCCAGCAGCAGCGGGACTTCGAATGAGCAGTTCTTC	CASSSGTSNEQFF
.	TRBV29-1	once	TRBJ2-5	TGCAGCGTTGACGGGTCCCAAGAGACCCAGTACTTC	CSVDGSQETQYF
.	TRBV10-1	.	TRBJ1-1	TGCGCCAGCAGTCAGGGTAGGGGCACTGAAGCTTTCTTT	CASSQGRGTEAFF
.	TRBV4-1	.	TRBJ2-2	TGCGCCAGCAGCCAAGAGGGTGGGCGGGCACGGAACACCGGGGAGCTGTTTTTT	CASSQEGGRARNTGELFF
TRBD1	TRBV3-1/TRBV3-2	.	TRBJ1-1	TGTGCCAGCAGCCAGAGCGGGACAGGGGACACTGAAGCTTTCTTT	CASSQSGTGDTEAFF
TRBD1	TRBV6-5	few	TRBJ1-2	TGTGCCAGCAGTTACTCGGGACAGACAAGAAATGGCTACACCTTC	CASSYSGQTRNGYTF
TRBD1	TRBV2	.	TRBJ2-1	TGTGCCAGCAGTGGGGACAGGGGACCATCGTACAATGAGCAGTTCTTC	CASSGDRGPSYNEQFF
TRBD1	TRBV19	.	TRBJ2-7	TGTGCCAGTAGTATAGGGACAGGTCCCTACGAGCAGTACTTC	CASSIGTGPYEQYF
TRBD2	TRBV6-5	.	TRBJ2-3	TGTGCCAGCAGTCTTACTAGCGGGGGGGCGGATACGCAGTATTTT	CASSLTSGGADTQYF
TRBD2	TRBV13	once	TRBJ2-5	TGTGCCAGCAGAAAAGAGGGCGGGGGGGCAAAAGCGCCTCAGTACTTC	CASRKEGGGAKAPQYF
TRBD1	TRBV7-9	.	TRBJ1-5	TGTGCCAGCAGCTTAGCTACAGGGGGGCTTTATAGCAATCAGCCCCAGCATTTT	CASSLATGGLYSNQPQHF
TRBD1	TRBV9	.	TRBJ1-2	TGTGCCAGCAGCGTAGTCGGGGACAGGGTATTCTTC	CASSVVGDRVFF
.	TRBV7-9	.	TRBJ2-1	TGTGCCATTATGGTGGAGGCCAATGAGCAGTTCTTC	CAIMVEANEQFF
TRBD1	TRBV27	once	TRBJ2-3	TGTGCCAGCAGTACCCAAACAGGGGCCGGGACAGATACGCAGTATTTT	CASSTQTGAGTDTQYF
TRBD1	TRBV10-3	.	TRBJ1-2	TGTGCCATCAGTGAGTCGTACAGGGGCTATGGCTACACCTTC	CAISESYRGYGYTF
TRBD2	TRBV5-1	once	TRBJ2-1	TGCGCCAGCAGCACCTTAGCGGGGGGTACCTACAATGAGCAGTTCTTC	CASSTLAGGTYNEQFF
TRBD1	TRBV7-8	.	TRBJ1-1	TGTGCCAGCAGCTTAAGGTCCAGGGGGCAGGTTGGTGACACTGAAGCTTTCTTT	CASSLRSRGQVGDTEAFF
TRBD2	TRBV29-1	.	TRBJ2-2	TGCAGCGTTGGTTCGGGACTAAAGAACACCGGGGAGCTGTTTTTT	CSVGSGLKNTGELFF
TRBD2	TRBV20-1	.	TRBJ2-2	TGCAGTGCTAGTCACGGGGGGGCCGCCGGGGAGCTGTTTTTT	CSASHGGAAGELFF
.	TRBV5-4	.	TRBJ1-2	TGTGCCAGCAGCCCCACGGACAAGACTAACTATGGCTACACCTTC	CASSPTDKTNYGYTF
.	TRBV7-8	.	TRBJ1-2	TGTGCCAGCAGCTTAACAGTGAACTATGGCTACACCTTC	CASSLTVNYGYTF
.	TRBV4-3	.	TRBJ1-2	TGCGCCAGCAGCCAAGATAATACAGCTTATGGCTACACCTTC	CASSQDNTAYGYTF
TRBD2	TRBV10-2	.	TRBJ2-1	TGCGCCAGCAGAACTAGCGGGGGACCTCACTACAATGAGCAGTTCTTC	CASRTSGGPHYNEQFF
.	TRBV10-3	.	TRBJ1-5	TGTGCCATCAGTGATACAGTGGGGGGGGGCAATCAGCCCCAGCATTTT	CAISDTVGGGNQPQHF
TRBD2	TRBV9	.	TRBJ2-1	TGTGCCAGCAGCGATGCAGCGGGGGGGGACAATGAGCAGTTCTTC	CASSDAAGGDNEQFF
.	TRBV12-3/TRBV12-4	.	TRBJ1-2	TGTGCCAGCAGTTTAGACAGGCGTAGAGGCTACACCTTC	CASSLDRRRGYTF
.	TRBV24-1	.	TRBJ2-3	TGTGCCACCCGTGGACCAGCGGGACACGACACAGATACGCAGTATTTT	CATRGPAGHDTDTQYF
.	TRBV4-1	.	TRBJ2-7	TGCGCCAGCAGCCAAATACAGGGTACTTCCTACGAGCAGTACTTC	CASSQIQGTSYEQYF
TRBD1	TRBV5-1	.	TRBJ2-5	TGCGCCAGCAGCTTAGCCACAGGGGTGGGAGAGACCCAGTACTTC	CASSLATGVGETQYF
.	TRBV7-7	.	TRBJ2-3	TGTGCCAGCAGCCAACAACAGGGCACAGATACGCAGTATTTT	CASSQQQGTDTQYF
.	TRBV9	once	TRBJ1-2	TGTGCCAGCAGCCCTCAAGGGGGGGGAAACTATGGCTACACCTTC	CASSPQGGGNYGYTF
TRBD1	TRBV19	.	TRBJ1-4	TGTGCCAGTAGACACAGGGGGGCTAATGAAAAACTGTTTTTT	CASRHRGANEKLFF
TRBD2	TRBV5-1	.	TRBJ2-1	TGCGCCAGCCAATCGGGGACTGGCGGGGGGGATGAGCAGTTCTTC	CASQSGTGGGDEQFF
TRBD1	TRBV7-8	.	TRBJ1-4	TGTGCCAGCAGCACCGGGACAGGGACTGAAAAACTGTTTTTT	CASSTGTGTEKLFF
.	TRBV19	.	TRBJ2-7	TGTGCCAGTAGTATATCGGACAGATCTGGCGAGCAGTACTTC	CASSISDRSGEQYF